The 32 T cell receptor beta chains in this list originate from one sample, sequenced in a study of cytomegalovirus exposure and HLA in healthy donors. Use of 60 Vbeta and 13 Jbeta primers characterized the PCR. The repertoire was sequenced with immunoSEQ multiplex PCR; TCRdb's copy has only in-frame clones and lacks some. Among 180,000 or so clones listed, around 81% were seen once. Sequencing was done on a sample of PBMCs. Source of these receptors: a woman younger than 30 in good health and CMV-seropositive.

The CDR3 DNA reads as TGCGCCAGCAGCTTCGGGGATCGTGCCTACGAGCAGTACTTC. This translates into CASSFGDRAYEQYF. The chain recombines TRBV5-1 with TRBJ2-7, with D perhaps matching TRBD2 (5 bases). This CDR3 has 14 amino acids. Per the germline V gene, CDR1 is SGHRS and CDR2 is YFSETQ. V lost 2 bases and J lost 2, with 11 bases in between.

The CDR3 nucleotides read TGTGCCAGTAGTGGGGACAGGCCTTCTGGCGAGCAGTACTTC. This encodes CASSGDRPSGEQYF. V usage is TRBV19 and J usage is TRBJ2-7, with TRBD1 matching over 8 bases. The junction had 9 bases not matched to a gene; V was cut back by 5 bases and J by 6 bases. The length of the CDR3 is 14 residues. Germline V gives CDR1 LNHDA, CDR2 SQIVND (reference sequence). Together with reference TRBV19 and TRBJ2-7, the CDR3 gives the full variable domain: DGGITQSPKYLFRKEGQNVTLSCEQNLNHDAMYWYRQDPGQGLRLIYYSQIVNDFQKGDIAEGYSVSREKKESFPLTVTSAQKNPTAFYLCASSGDRPSGEQYFGPGTRLTVT.

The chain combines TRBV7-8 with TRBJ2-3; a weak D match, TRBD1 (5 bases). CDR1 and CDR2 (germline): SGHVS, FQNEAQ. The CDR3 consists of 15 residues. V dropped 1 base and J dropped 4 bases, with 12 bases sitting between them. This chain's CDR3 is CASSLDDRTSDTQYF. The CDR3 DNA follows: TGTGCCAGCAGCTTAGATGATAGGACATCAGATACGCAGTATTTT.

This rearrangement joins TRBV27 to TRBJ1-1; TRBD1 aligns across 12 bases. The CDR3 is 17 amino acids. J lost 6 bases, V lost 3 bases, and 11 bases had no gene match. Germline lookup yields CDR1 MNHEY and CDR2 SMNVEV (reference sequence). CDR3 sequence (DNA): TGTGCCAGCAGTTTTGGGACAGGGGGCGGGCGGATACCTGAAGCTTTCTTT. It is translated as CASSFGTGGGRIPEAFF.

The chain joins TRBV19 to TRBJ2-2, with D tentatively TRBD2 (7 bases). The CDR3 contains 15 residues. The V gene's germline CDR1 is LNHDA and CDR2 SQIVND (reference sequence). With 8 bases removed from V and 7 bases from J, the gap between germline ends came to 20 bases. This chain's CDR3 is CASRSGGLESGELFF. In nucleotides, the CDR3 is TGTGCCAGTCGGTCCGGGGGGCTGGAGAGCGGGGAGCTGTTTTTT.

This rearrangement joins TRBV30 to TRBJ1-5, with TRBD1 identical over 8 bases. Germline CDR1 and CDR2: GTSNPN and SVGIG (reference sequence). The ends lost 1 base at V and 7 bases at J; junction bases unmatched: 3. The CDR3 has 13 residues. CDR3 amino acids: CAWSAGGLQPQHF. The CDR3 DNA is TGTGCCTGGAGTGCAGGGGGCTTACAGCCCCAGCATTTT.

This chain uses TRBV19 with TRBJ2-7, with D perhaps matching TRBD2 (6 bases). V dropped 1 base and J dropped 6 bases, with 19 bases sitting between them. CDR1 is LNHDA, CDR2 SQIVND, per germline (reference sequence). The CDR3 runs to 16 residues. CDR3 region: CASSIGWGTRDSEQYF. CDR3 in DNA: TGTGCCAGTAGTATAGGGTGGGGGACTCGAGACTCCGAGCAGTACTTC. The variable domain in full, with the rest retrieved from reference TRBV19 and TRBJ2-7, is DGGITQSPKYLFRKEGQNVTLSCEQNLNHDAMYWYRQDPGQGLRLIYYSQIVNDFQKGDIAEGYSVSREKKESFPLTVTSAQKNPTAFYLCASSIGWGTRDSEQYFGPGTRLTVT.

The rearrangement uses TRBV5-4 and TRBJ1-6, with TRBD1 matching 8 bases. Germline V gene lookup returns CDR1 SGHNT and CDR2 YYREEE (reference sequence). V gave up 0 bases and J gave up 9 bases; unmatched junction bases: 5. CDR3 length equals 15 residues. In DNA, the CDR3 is TGTGCCAGCAGCTTGGATCCAGGGGGCCGTTCACCCCTCCACTTT. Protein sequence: CASSLDPGGRSPLHF.

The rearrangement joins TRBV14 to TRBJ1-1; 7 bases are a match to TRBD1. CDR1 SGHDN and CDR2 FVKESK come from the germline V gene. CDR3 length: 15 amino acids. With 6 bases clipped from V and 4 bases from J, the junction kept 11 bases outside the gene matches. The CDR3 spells CASRPTTGFGTEAFF. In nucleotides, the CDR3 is TGTGCCAGCAGGCCCACGACAGGGTTCGGCACTGAAGCTTTCTTT.

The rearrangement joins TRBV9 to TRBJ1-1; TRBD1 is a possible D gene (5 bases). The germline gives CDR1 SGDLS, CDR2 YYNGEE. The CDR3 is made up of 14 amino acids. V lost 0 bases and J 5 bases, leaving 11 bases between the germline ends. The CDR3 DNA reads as TGTGCCAGCAGCGTAGTCGATGGGGGGACTGAAGCTTTCTTT. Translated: CASSVVDGGTEAFF.

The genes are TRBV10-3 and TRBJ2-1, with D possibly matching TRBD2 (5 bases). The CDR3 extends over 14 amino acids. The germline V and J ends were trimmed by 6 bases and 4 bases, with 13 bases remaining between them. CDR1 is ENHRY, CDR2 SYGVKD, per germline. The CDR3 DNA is TGTGCCATCAGCCGGGAACAGATATACAATGAGCAGTTCTTC. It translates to CAISREQIYNEQFF.

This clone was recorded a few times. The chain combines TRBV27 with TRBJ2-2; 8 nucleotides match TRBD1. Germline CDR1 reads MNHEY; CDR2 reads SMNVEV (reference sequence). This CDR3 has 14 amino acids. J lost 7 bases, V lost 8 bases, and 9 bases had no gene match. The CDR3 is CASGPGGAIGELFF. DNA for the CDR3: TGTGCCAGCGGCCCAGGGGGCGCGATCGGGGAGCTGTTTTTT.

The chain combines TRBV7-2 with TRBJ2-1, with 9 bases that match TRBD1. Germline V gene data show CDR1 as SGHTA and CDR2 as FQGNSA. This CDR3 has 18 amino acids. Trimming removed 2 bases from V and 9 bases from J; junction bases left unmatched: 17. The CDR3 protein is CASSLSGVRDRAPAEQFF. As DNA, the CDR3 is TGTGCCAGCAGCTTATCGGGTGTCCGGGACAGGGCCCCCGCTGAGCAGTTCTTC. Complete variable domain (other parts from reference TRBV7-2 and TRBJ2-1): GAGVSQSPSNKVTEKGKDVELRCDPISGHTALYWYRQSLGQGLEFLIYFQGNSAPDKSGLPSDRFSAERTGGSVSTLTIQRTQQEDSAVYLCASSLSGVRDRAPAEQFFGPGTRLTVL.

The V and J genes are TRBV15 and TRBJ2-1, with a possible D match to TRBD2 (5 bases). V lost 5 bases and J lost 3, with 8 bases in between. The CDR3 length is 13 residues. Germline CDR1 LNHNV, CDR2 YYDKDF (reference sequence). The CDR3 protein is CATSERIYNEQFF. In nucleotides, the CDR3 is TGTGCCACCAGCGAGCGGATCTACAATGAGCAGTTCTTC.

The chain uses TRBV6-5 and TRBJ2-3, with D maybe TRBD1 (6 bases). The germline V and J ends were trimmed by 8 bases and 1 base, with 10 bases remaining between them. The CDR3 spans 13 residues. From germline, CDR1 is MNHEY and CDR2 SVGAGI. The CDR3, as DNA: TGTGCCAGCCAAGGGGGTGGCACAGATACGCAGTATTTT. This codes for CASQGGGTDTQYF.

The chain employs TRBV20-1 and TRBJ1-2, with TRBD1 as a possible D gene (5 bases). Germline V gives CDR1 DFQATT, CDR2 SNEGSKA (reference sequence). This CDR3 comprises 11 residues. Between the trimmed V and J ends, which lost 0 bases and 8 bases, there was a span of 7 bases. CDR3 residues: CSARDQGGYTF. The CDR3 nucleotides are TGCAGTGCTAGAGATCAGGGAGGCTACACCTTC.

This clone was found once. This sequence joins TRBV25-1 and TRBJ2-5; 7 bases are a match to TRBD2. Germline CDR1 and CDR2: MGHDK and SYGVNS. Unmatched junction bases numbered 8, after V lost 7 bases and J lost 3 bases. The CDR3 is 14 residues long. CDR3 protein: CASTTLGGEETQYF. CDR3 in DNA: TGTGCCAGCACTACCCTGGGGGGGGAAGAGACCCAGTACTTC.

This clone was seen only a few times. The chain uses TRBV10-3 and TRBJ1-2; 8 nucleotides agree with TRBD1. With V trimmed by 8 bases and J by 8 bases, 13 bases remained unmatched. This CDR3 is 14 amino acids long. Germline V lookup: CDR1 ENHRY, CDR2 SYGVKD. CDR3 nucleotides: TGTGCCATCTCTGAAAGGACAGGGTCGGTCGGCTACACCTTC. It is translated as CAISERTGSVGYTF.

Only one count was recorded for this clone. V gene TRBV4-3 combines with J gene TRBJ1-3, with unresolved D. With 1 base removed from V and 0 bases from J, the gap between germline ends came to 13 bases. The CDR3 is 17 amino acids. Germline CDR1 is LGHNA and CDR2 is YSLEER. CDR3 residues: CASSQAPAGSSGNTIYF. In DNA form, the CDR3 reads TGCGCCAGCAGCCAAGCGCCCGCAGGATCCTCTGGAAACACCATATATTTT.

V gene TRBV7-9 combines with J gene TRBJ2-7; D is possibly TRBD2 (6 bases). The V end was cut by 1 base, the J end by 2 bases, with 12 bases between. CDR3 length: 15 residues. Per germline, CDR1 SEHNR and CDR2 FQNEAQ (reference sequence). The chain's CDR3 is CASSLGGDLPYEQYF. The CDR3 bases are TGTGCCAGCAGCTTAGGGGGGGACCTACCCTACGAGCAGTACTTC.

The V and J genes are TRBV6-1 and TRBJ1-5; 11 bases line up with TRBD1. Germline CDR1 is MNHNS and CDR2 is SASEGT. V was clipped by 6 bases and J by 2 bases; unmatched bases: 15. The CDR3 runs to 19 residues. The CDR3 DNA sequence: TGTGCCAGCAGGGAAATACGGGACAGGGGGTTCGTTGGCAATCAGCCCCAGCATTTT. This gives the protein CASREIRDRGFVGNQPQHF.

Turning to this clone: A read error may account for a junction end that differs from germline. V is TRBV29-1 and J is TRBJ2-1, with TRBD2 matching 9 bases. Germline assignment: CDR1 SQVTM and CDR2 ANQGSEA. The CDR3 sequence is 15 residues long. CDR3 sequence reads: CSVKDNSGGPGEQFF. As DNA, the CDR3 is TGCAGCGTTAAAGATAATAGCGGGGGCCCGGGTGAGCAGTTCTTC.

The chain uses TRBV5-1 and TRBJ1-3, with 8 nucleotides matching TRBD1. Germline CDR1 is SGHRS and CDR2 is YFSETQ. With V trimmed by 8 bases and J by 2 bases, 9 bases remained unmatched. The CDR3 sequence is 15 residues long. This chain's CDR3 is CASKIDRGAGNTIYF. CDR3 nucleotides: TGCGCCAGTAAGATAGACAGGGGTGCTGGAAACACCATATATTTT.

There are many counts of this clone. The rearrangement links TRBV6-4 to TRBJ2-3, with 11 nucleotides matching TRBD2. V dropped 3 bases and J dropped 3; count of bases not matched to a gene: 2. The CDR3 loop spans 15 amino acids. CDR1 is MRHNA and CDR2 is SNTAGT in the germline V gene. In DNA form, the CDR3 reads TGTGCCAGCAGTGATGGGACTAGCGGTACAGATACGCAGTATTTT. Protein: CASSDGTSGTDTQYF.

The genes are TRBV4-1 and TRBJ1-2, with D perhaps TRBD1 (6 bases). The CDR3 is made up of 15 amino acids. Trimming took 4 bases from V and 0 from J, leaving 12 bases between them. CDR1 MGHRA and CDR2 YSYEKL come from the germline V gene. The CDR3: CASSLRQEPNYGYTF. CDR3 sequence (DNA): TGCGCCAGCAGCCTACGACAGGAACCTAACTATGGCTACACCTTC.

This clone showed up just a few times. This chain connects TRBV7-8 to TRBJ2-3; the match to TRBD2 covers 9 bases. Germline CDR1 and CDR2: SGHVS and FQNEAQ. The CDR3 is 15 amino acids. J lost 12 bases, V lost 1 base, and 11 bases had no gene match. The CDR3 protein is CASSLDGQAGGSQYF. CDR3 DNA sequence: TGTGCCAGCAGCTTAGATGGTCAAGCGGGGGGTTCCCAGTATTTT. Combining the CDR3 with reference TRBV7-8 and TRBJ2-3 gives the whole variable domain GAGVSQSPRYKVAKRGQDVALRCDPISGHVSLFWYQQALGQGPEFLTYFQNEAQLDKSGLPSDRFFAERPEGSVSTLKIQRTQQEDSAVYLCASSLDGQAGGSQYFGPGTRLTVL.

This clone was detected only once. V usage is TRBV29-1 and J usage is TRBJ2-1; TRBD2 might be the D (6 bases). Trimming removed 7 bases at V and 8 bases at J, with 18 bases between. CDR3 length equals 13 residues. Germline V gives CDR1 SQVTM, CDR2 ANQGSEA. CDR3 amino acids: CSAAGRAGYEQFF. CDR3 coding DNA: TGCAGCGCAGCGGGCCGTGCGGGCTATGAGCAGTTCTTC.

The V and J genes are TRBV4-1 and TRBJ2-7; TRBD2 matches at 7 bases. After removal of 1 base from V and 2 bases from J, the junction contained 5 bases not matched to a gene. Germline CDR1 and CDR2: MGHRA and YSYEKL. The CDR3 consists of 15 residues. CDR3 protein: CASSQGQRGTYEQYF. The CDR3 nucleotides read TGCGCCAGCAGCCAAGGCCAGCGGGGAACCTACGAGCAGTACTTC.

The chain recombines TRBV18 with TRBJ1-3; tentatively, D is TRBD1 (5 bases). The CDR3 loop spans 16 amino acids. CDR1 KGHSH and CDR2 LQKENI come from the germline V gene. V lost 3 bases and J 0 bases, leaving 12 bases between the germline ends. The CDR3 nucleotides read TGTGCCAGCTCACCCCAGGGAATTAGCTCTGGAAACACCATATATTTT. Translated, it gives CASSPQGISSGNTIYF.

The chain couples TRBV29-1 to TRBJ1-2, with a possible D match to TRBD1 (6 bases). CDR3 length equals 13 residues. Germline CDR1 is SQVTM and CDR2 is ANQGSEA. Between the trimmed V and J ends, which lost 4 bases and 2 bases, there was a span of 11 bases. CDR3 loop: CSVAHRANYGYTF. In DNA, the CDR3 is TGCAGCGTTGCGCACAGGGCGAACTATGGCTACACCTTC. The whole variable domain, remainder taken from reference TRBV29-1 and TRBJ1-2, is SAVISQKPSRDICQRGTSLTIQCQVDSQVTMMFWYRQQPGQSLTLIATANQGSEATYESGFVIDKFPISRPNLTFSTLTVSNMSPEDSSIYLCSVAHRANYGYTFGSGTRLTVV.

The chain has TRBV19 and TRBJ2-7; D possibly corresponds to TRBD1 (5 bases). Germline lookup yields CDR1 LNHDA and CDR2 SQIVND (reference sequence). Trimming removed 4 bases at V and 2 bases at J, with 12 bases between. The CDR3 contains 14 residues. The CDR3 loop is CASSTRRGPYEQYF. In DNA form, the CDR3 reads TGTGCCAGTAGTACGCGTAGGGGCCCCTACGAGCAGTACTTC. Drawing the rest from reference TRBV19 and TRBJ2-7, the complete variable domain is DGGITQSPKYLFRKEGQNVTLSCEQNLNHDAMYWYRQDPGQGLRLIYYSQIVNDFQKGDIAEGYSVSREKKESFPLTVTSAQKNPTAFYLCASSTRRGPYEQYFGPGTRLTVT.

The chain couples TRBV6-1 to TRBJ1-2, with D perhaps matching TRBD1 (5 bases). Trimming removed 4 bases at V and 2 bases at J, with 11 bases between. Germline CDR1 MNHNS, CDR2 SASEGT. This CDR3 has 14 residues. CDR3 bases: TGTGCCAGCAGTGCGGTTCAGGGAAACTATGGCTACACCTTC. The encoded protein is CASSAVQGNYGYTF.